The clone carrying this TCR beta chain appeared many times. Disease duration was under 3 months in the ophthalmopathy patients, who also had a Clinical Activity Score of at least 3 and a NOSPECS grade of at least 4. Exclusion of a patient resulted from uncontrolled infection, other autoimmune disease, pregnancy or lactation. Clinical symptoms, serum thyroxine and TRAb, thyroid ultrasound and orbital computed tomography were used for the diagnoses. The CDR3 has 17 amino acids. Trimming cost V 6 bases and J 1 base, with 22 bases left between them. The germline V gene encodes CDR1 DFQATT and CDR2 SNEGSKA (reference sequence). This sample is drawn from a study of T cells in Graves' hyperthyroidism and ophthalmopathy. Amplification yielded TCR beta CDR3 regions, with RNA transcripts as the source. The study used the HTBI primer set for a first-round RT-PCR of the TCR CDR3. Each CDR3 protein gets one entry after TCRdb re-called the multiplex PCR reads with MiXCR. The sample has about 500,000 distinct CDR3 sequences, 16% seen once.

The V and J genes are TRBV20-1 and TRBJ2-1, with a weak D call TRBD1 (5 bases). Specimen: blood. The clonotype was recovered from a woman in her 30s with Graves' ophthalmopathy. The CDR3 sequence is CSARKARQGASYNEQFF. CDR3 bases: TGCAGTGCCCGTAAGGCACGACAAGGGGCGTCCTACAATGAGCAGTTCTTC.